This entry is about one T cell receptor beta chain. Antigen specificity is unknown. This sequence may be a read error, since a much larger clone differs from it by one base. The sample originates from a study of T-cell reconstitution after alpha-beta-depleted transplantation in children. Study-level points and caveats: Surviving recipient cells, namely T cells and thymic progenitors, were the source of high day-60 TCRbeta diversity in some patients. Several hundred expanded graft clones reportedly gave rise to the alpha-beta T cells present about two months after transplant. Among T cells one year after transplant, newly produced cells accounted for most counts and diversity.

Germline V lookup: CDR1 SGHTA, CDR2 FQGNSA. V lost 0 bases to trimming and J lost 2 bases, with 10 bases between them. This CDR3 has 15 amino acids. For TCRbeta, the library was prepared with unique molecular identifiers. TCRdb recomputed calls from the PCR reads with MiXCR, one row per CDR3 protein. The sample gives a few hundred thousand distinct CDR3 sequences, over 20% of which show up once; about 2.8% is in the top ten. The specimen comprised PBMCs, sampled before TCRalphabeta/CD19-depleted stem cell transplant. The chain couples TRBV7-2 to TRBJ1-2; perhaps TRBD1 as D (6 bases). This TCR came from a girl aged 2 to 10 with Fanconi anemia, due to receive a stem cell transplant. For the CDR3, the DNA is TGTACCAGCAGCTTAGCTTTTGACAGGAACTATGGCTACACCTTC. Encoded protein: CTSSLAFDRNYGYTF.